A single sample gave rise to the 9 T cell receptor beta chains below, sequenced in a study of cytomegalovirus exposure and HLA in healthy donors. The PCR made use of 60 Vbeta and 13 Jbeta primers. TCRdb's copy holds only in-frame clones and misses some; the assay was immunoSEQ multiplex PCR. The sample contains 70,000 to 95,000 clones, approximately 79% of which appear only once. The sequencing input was PBMCs. The receptor source for this set is a human donor in good health.

This chain uses TRBV13 with TRBJ2-5; maybe TRBD2 (6 bases). The CDR3 is made up of 16 amino acids. CDR1 and CDR2 (germline): PRHDT, FYEKMQ (reference sequence). Between the trimmed V and J ends, which lost 8 bases and 3 bases, there was a span of 22 bases. The CDR3 reads CASRRGGGTKEETQYF. The CDR3 DNA follows: TGTGCCAGCCGCCGGGGAGGCGGAACGAAGGAAGAGACCCAGTACTTC.

V gene TRBV4-1 combines with J gene TRBJ2-5, with 7 bases matching TRBD1. This CDR3 spans 14 amino acids. The V segment lost 4 bases and the J segment 5 bases; nucleotides outside the gene matches: 7. Germline values: CDR1 MGHRA, CDR2 YSYEKL. For the CDR3, the DNA is TGCGCCAGCAGCCTTGACAGGGTGTCGGAGACCCAGTACTTC. Amino acids: CASSLDRVSETQYF.

This clone was found a few times. The rearrangement joins TRBV2 to TRBJ2-7; D is possibly TRBD1 (6 bases). The CDR3 has 14 amino acids. V gave up 3 bases and J gave up 2 bases, with 11 bases separating them. The germline CDR1 and CDR2 sequences are SNHLY and FYNNEI. The CDR3 protein is CASSDFAGAYEQYF. Written as DNA, the CDR3 is TGTGCCAGCAGTGATTTCGCAGGGGCCTACGAGCAGTACTTC.

This clone was seen only a few times. The gene calls are TRBV6-5 and TRBJ2-1, with D possibly TRBD2 on 7 matching bases. V gave up 2 bases and J gave up 6 bases, with 8 bases separating them. The germline gives CDR1 MNHEY, CDR2 SVGAGI. The CDR3 runs 13 residues. The chain's CDR3 is CASSYRGGNEQFF. The CDR3 DNA reads TGTGCCAGCAGTTACAGGGGGGGCAATGAGCAGTTCTTC.

The gene calls are TRBV27 and TRBJ1-2, with D possibly TRBD1 on 5 matching bases. CDR1 and CDR2 from the germline V gene are MNHEY and SMNVEV (reference sequence). The CDR3 length is 14 residues. Trimming left V 5 bases short and J 5 bases short, with 15 bases between. This CDR3 is CASSPSGGWYGYTF. CDR3 in DNA: TGTGCCAGCAGTCCCTCGGGGGGTTGGTATGGCTACACCTTC.

The rearrangement uses TRBV5-1 and TRBJ2-2; 8 bases fit TRBD1. Germline V gives CDR1 SGHRS, CDR2 YFSETQ. J was trimmed by 4 bases and V by 4 bases; bases with no gene match: 0. The CDR3 consists of 13 residues. The CDR3 protein is CASSGQGTGELFF. CDR3 DNA sequence: TGCGCCAGCAGCGGACAGGGCACCGGGGAGCTGTTTTTT.

The chain recombines TRBV15 with TRBJ2-4, with a possible D match to TRBD2 (6 bases). The ends were cut back, 0 bases at V and 0 bases at J, with 9 bases in the middle. CDR3 length equals 16 residues. In germline, CDR1 is LNHNV, CDR2 YYDKDF (reference sequence). In DNA, the CDR3 is TGTGCCACCAGCAGAGAGACGGGGGTAGCCAAAAACATTCAGTACTTC. Its protein product is CATSRETGVAKNIQYF.

This clone was detected only once. The rearrangement joins TRBV2 to TRBJ2-1, with no clear D. Germline CDR1 SNHLY, CDR2 FYNNEI. Trimming pared 8 bases from V and 6 bases from J, leaving 11 bases between. CDR3 size: 12 residues. The DNA of the CDR3 is TGTGCCAGCCTCGGTACTCCCAATGAGCAGTTCTTC. Translation gives CASLGTPNEQFF.

The chain uses TRBV10-2 and TRBJ1-2; the D is unclear. CDR3 length equals 12 residues. The germline V gene has CDR1 WSHSY and CDR2 SAAADI. V was pared by 8 bases and J by 5 bases, with 12 bases between. Here the CDR3 DNA reads TGCGCCAGCGAAGGGAGCGAGTATGGCTACACCTTC. It specifies CASEGSEYGYTF.